These 3 T cell receptor beta chains originate from one sample sequenced in a study of vaccination and CD4 T cells after COVID-19. Oncomine TCR Beta short-read sequencing was applied to DNA from cultured CD4+ T cells. Each CDR3 protein is one row after TCRdb ran MiXCR on the PCR reads. The sample consists of over 4,000 distinct CDR3 sequences, around 62% of them appearing once. Treatment reported: roughly ten-day PBMC culture with coronavirus spike peptide pools or control peptides (ViraFEST assay). Samples of CD4+ T cells were obtained from the unexposed donor before the COVID-19 pandemic (2011-2018). The antigens of these receptors remain unknown. The material sequenced was CD4+ T cells from blood, cultured in vitro. Receptor source: a human donor in good health.

The chain employs TRBV11-2 and TRBJ2-7; D possibly matches TRBD1 or TRBD2 (5 bases each). This CDR3 has 14 amino acids. V gave up 1 base and J gave up 6 bases, with 13 bases separating them. From germline, CDR1 is SGHAT and CDR2 FQNNGV. For the CDR3, the DNA is TGTGCCAGCAGCTTAGGGGGGTCGACGTCCGAGCAGTACTTC. It yields the protein CASSLGGSTSEQYF.

This sequence joins TRBV6-1 and TRBJ2-7; 8 nucleotides align to TRBD2. CDR1 is MNHNS and CDR2 is SASEGT in the germline V gene. V lost 7 bases, J lost 5 bases, and 7 bases stayed unmatched. The CDR3 consists of 13 residues. This CDR3 is CASTKAGVDEQYF. In nucleotides, the CDR3 is TGTGCCAGCACAAAAGCGGGAGTCGACGAGCAGTACTTC.

This clonotype has only a few counts. The gene calls are TRBV20-1 and TRBJ2-5; tentatively, D is TRBD2 (6 bases). CDR3 length: 14 amino acids. The V gene lost 3 bases and the J gene lost 3 bases, with 14 bases spanning the gap. The germline gives CDR1 DFQATT, CDR2 SNEGSKA (reference sequence). The DNA of the CDR3 is TGCAGTGCTAGCCTCCTAAGGAGGGAAGAGACCCAGTACTTC. This sequence encodes CSASLLRREETQYF.